The next 22 T cell receptor beta chains were all read from a single sample in a study of B cell selection in AIRE deficiency. Sequencing used immunoSEQ multiplex PCR; TCRdb keeps in-frame clones, though not all of them. The sample comprises over 1,500 clones, roughly 90% of which are singletons, and about 1.5% rests with the top ten. The sorted conventional CD4 T cells were gated as CD4+CD127+. Material for sequencing was CD4+CD127+ conventional T cells sorted from PBMCs. These receptors all stem from a human donor in good health.

The rearrangement joins TRBV2 to TRBJ1-4; TRBD1 is a possible D gene (5 bases). With 7 bases removed from V and 4 bases from J, the gap between germline ends came to 10 bases. CDR1 and CDR2 from the germline V gene are SNHLY and FYNNEI. This CDR3 has 13 amino acids. The CDR3 spells CASMGDYNEKLFF. In nucleotides, the CDR3 is TGTGCCAGCATGGGGGACTATAATGAAAAACTGTTTTTT. Filled out from reference TRBV2 and TRBJ1-4, the complete variable domain reads EPEVTQTPSHQVTQMGQEVILRCVPISNHLYFYWYRQILGQKVEFLVSFYNNEISEKSEIFDDQFSVERPDGSNFTLKIRSTKLEDSAMYFCASMGDYNEKLFFGSGTQLSVL.

The chain uses TRBV5-1 and TRBJ2-6; D uncertain. The V gene lost 4 bases and the J gene lost 4 bases, with 15 bases spanning the gap. Germline loops: CDR1 SGHRS, CDR2 YFSETQ. The CDR3 is 16 amino acids. In DNA form, the CDR3 reads TGCGCCAGCAGCCTCCTATTTGGGCCCGGGGCCAACGTCCTGACTTTC. This encodes CASSLLFGPGANVLTF.

The chain combines TRBV18 with TRBJ2-6, with D possibly being TRBD1 (5 bases). The CDR3 extends over 16 amino acids. V lost 6 bases, J lost 0 bases, and 12 bases lay in between. Looked up from germline, CDR1 is KGHSH and CDR2 is LQKENI. CDR3 nucleotide sequence: TGTGCCAGCTCGGGGCAGGTAATCTCTGGGGCCAACGTCCTGACTTTC. Its translation is CASSGQVISGANVLTF.

The V gene is TRBV19, the J gene TRBJ2-7; the match to TRBD1 covers 9 bases. In germline, CDR1 is LNHDA, CDR2 SQIVND (reference sequence). This CDR3 spans 14 amino acids. The V gene end was trimmed by 6 bases and the J gene end by 2 bases; junction bases not matched to a gene: 5. The CDR3, as DNA: TGTGCCAGTAGCTCCGGGACAGGGCCCTACGAGCAGTACTTC. Protein: CASSSGTGPYEQYF.

This clone was observed a single time. V and J are TRBV9 and TRBJ2-2, with 9 bases matching TRBD1. Germline CDR1 reads SGDLS; CDR2 reads YYNGEE. This CDR3 has 15 amino acids. V lost 0 bases to trimming and J lost 5 bases; unmatched junction nucleotides: 2. The chain's CDR3 is CASSVGTGVTGELFF. DNA for the CDR3: TGTGCCAGCAGCGTAGGGACAGGGGTAACCGGGGAGCTGTTTTTT.

In this sample, this clone turned up once. V is TRBV19 and J is TRBJ2-1; a weak D match, TRBD1 (6 bases). Germline V gene data show CDR1 as LNHDA and CDR2 as SQIVND (reference sequence). V was shortened by 6 bases and J by 12 bases, with 18 bases between the two germline ends. The CDR3 covers 13 residues. The CDR3 reads CASSIPQGLRQFF. The CDR3 DNA sequence: TGTGCCAGTAGCATTCCCCAGGGGCTGCGGCAGTTCTTC.

The chain carries TRBV4-2 and TRBJ2-5; D is perhaps TRBD2 (5 bases). CDR1 and CDR2 (germline): LGHNA, YNFKEQ. V lost 0 bases and J lost 5, with 13 bases in between. The CDR3 contains 15 residues. Here the CDR3 reads CASSQDEGRLETQYF. The DNA of the CDR3 is TGTGCCAGCAGCCAAGATGAGGGCCGGTTGGAGACCCAGTACTTC.

This rearrangement joins TRBV5-1 to TRBJ1-1; maybe TRBD1 (6 bases). The CDR3 sequence is 16 residues long. CDR1 SGHRS and CDR2 YFSETQ come from the germline V gene. V shed 2 bases and J shed 0 bases, with 14 bases lying between them. The CDR3 reads CASSFNRAVMNTEAFF. CDR3 coding DNA: TGCGCCAGCAGCTTTAACAGGGCTGTCATGAACACTGAAGCTTTCTTT.

In its sample, this clone was seen once. The rearrangement uses TRBV7-9 and TRBJ1-1; possibly TRBD1 for D (5 bases). V lost 1 base and J lost 1, with 13 bases in between. There are 16 residues in the CDR3. CDR1 and CDR2 from the germline V gene are SEHNR and FQNEAQ (reference sequence). The CDR3 here is CASSLGGWAGNTEAFF. In nucleotides, the CDR3 is TGTGCCAGCAGCTTAGGGGGCTGGGCGGGGAACACTGAAGCTTTCTTT.

The chain uses TRBV6-1 and TRBJ2-7; D ambiguous. The V end was cut by 10 bases, the J end by 1 base, with 17 bases between. Germline CDR1 MNHNS, CDR2 SASEGT. CDR3 length: 14 residues. The CDR3 DNA is TGTGCCACTCGTCGGCTCCTCTCTTCCTACGAGCAGTACTTC. This encodes CATRRLLSSYEQYF.

The table lists this clone with a few counts. The chain uses TRBV20-1 and TRBJ1-1, with TRBD1 as a possible D gene (5 bases). This CDR3 spans 11 amino acids. Per germline, CDR1 DFQATT and CDR2 SNEGSKA (reference sequence). V was cut by 1 base and J by 5 bases, with 5 bases left in between. CDR3 in DNA: TGCAGTGCTAGAGGGGGGACTGAAGCTTTCTTT. It encodes CSARGGTEAFF.

This sequence joins TRBV28 and TRBJ1-2, with D possibly being TRBD1 (6 bases). The CDR3 spans 15 residues. V was pared by 3 bases and J by 1 base, with 12 bases between. CDR1 and CDR2 from the germline V gene are MDHEN and SYDVKM. CDR3 in DNA: TGTGCCAGCAGTTTCCCCCAGGGGAGTAACTATGGCTACACCTTC. This translates into CASSFPQGSNYGYTF.

This clone was recorded only once. This rearrangement joins TRBV7-6 to TRBJ2-2; weak D call: TRBD1 (6 bases). Per the germline V gene, CDR1 is SGHVS and CDR2 is FNYEAQ. Trimming pared 1 base from V and 3 bases from J, leaving 6 bases between. CDR3 length equals 14 residues. In DNA form, the CDR3 reads TGTGCCAGCAGCTTAGAGGGGGACACCGGGGAGCTGTTTTTT. This encodes CASSLEGDTGELFF.

V gene TRBV4-2 combines with J gene TRBJ2-1; 11 positions agree with TRBD2. The germline gives CDR1 LGHNA, CDR2 YNFKEQ. This CDR3 spans 17 amino acids. The V gene end was trimmed by 4 bases and the J gene end by 4 bases; junction bases not matched to a gene: 9. CDR3 sequence reads: CASSPFNLAGGYNEQFF. CDR3 sequence (DNA): TGTGCCAGCAGCCCTTTCAATCTAGCGGGAGGTTACAATGAGCAGTTCTTC.

V and J are TRBV2 and TRBJ2-5, with TRBD1 matching 10 bases. The germline V gene encodes CDR1 SNHLY and CDR2 FYNNEI. The V gene end was trimmed by 4 bases and the J gene end by 1 base; junction bases not matched to a gene: 3. This CDR3 is built from 15 residues. CDR3 protein: CASSAGTGAQETQYF. DNA for the CDR3: TGTGCCAGCAGTGCCGGGACAGGGGCCCAAGAGACCCAGTACTTC.

The V gene is TRBV28, the J gene TRBJ1-1, with a possible D match to TRBD1 (5 bases). The germline V gene encodes CDR1 MDHEN and CDR2 SYDVKM. The length of the CDR3 is 15 residues. V lost 6 bases, J lost 1 base, and 15 bases lay in between. The CDR3 DNA follows: TGTGCCAGCAGGACACGGACAATAGGGAACACTGAAGCTTTCTTT. Protein: CASRTRTIGNTEAFF.

The V and J genes are TRBV27 and TRBJ1-3; D is unclear. The ends were cut back, 6 bases at V and 4 bases at J, with 19 bases in the middle. Germline V lookup: CDR1 MNHEY, CDR2 SMNVEV (reference sequence). The CDR3 spans 16 residues. The CDR3 coding sequence is TGTGCCAGCAGCTCCCCACCGGCGGCGGTCGGAAACACCATATATTTT. Translating gives CASSSPPAAVGNTIYF.

The chain is built from TRBV27 and TRBJ2-3; the D gene is possibly TRBD2 (5 bases). The CDR3 runs to 13 residues. Germline CDR1 MNHEY, CDR2 SMNVEV (reference sequence). The germline V and J ends were trimmed by 3 bases and 8 bases, with 12 bases remaining between them. The CDR3 nucleotides are TGTGCCAGCAGTTTTGAGCCTGAGGGTACGCAGTATTTT. It translates to CASSFEPEGTQYF.

V is TRBV14 and J is TRBJ1-1; 11 bases fit TRBD1. The germline V gene encodes CDR1 SGHDN and CDR2 FVKESK. CDR3 length equals 16 residues. V lost 2 bases, J lost 5 bases, and 7 bases stayed unmatched. Written as DNA, the CDR3 is TGTGCCAGCAGCCAACGGACAGGGGGCCTATCTACTGAAGCTTTCTTT. It is translated as CASSQRTGGLSTEAFF.

The chain is built from TRBV7-2 and TRBJ2-3; maybe TRBD2 (6 bases). Looked up from germline, CDR1 is SGHTA and CDR2 is FQGNSA. Trimming took off 5 bases at V and 11 bases at J, with 14 bases between the two ends. The CDR3 is made up of 12 amino acids. The CDR3 DNA reads TGTGCCAGCAGCCCCGCCGTGCGGGGGCAGTATTTT. This gives the protein CASSPAVRGQYF. Using reference TRBV7-2 and TRBJ2-3 for the parts outside the CDR3, the full variable domain is GAGVSQSPSNKVTEKGKDVELRCDPISGHTALYWYRQSLGQGLEFLIYFQGNSAPDKSGLPSDRFSAERTGGSVSTLTIQRTQQEDSAVYLCASSPAVRGQYFGPGTRLTVL.

A single count supports this clone. This chain joins TRBV29-1 and TRBJ2-7, with 8 nucleotides matching TRBD2. Trimming took 7 bases from V and 5 from J; bases not matched to a gene: 10. The CDR3 is made up of 13 amino acids. Germline CDR1 and CDR2: SQVTM and ANQGSEA. CDR3 DNA sequence: TGCAGCGCAAATGGCAGCGGGAGAAACGAGCAGTACTTC. Protein: CSANGSGRNEQYF.

The table lists this clone with a few counts. The chain links TRBV25-1 to TRBJ2-7, with 7 positions matching TRBD1. Germline assignment: CDR1 MGHDK and CDR2 SYGVNS. The CDR3 runs to 14 residues. The ends lost 6 bases at V and 3 bases at J; junction bases unmatched: 8. As DNA, the CDR3 is TGTGCCAGCAGACCGCCGGGACAGCTCTACGAGCAGTACTTC. Its protein is CASRPPGQLYEQYF.